This is a list of T cell receptor beta chains from one sample in a study of blood T cell repertoires in COVID-19. The protocol was immunoSEQ multiplex PCR, while the TCRdb copy is restricted to in-frame clones and leaves out a portion. The sample consists of about 210,000 clones, roughly 90% of them appearing once. Sequencing was performed on PBMCs or T cells enriched from blood (not recorded which). These receptors all stem from a young woman who had recovered from COVID-19. CDR3s include the opening cysteine and the closing phenylalanine or tryptophan. The order of the fields is D gene, V gene, CDR3 protein. The D gene is left open where the match is weak.

D gene: TRBD1
V gene: TRBV6-5
CDR3 protein: CASLLPGQTNEKLFF

D gene: TRBD1
V gene: TRBV6-5
CDR3 protein: CASSSQGIEQYF

D gene: -
V gene: TRBV2
CDR3 protein: CASSRQAFNEKLFF

D gene: -
V gene: TRBV7-2
CDR3 protein: CASSLETGAGTQYF

D gene: TRBD1
V gene: TRBV12-3/TRBV12-4
CDR3 protein: CASSSNTGAEQFF

D gene: -
V gene: TRBV6-5
CDR3 protein: CASSYGVKNSPLHF

D gene: TRBD1
V gene: TRBV7-2
CDR3 protein: CASSFQGVGGYTF

D gene: -
V gene: TRBV7-6
CDR3 protein: CASSTGLYNEQFF

D gene: -
V gene: TRBV18
CDR3 protein: CASSPGQREQYF

D gene: -
V gene: TRBV5-1
CDR3 protein: CASSEVGGNEQFF

D gene: -
V gene: TRBV28
CDR3 protein: CASSQAAGAGGEKLFF

D gene: -
V gene: TRBV28
CDR3 protein: CASSLGRLGYTF

D gene: -
V gene: TRBV4-1
CDR3 protein: CASSQGGAPSYGYTF

D gene: TRBD2
V gene: TRBV25-1
CDR3 protein: CASSDRGDSPVRYEQYF

D gene: -
V gene: TRBV7-2
CDR3 protein: CASSLAVRTDTQYF

D gene: TRBD1
V gene: TRBV30
CDR3 protein: CAWSDLPGQGWDYGYTF

D gene: -
V gene: TRBV5-4
CDR3 protein: CASSRGTAYEQYF

D gene: -
V gene: TRBV5-1
CDR3 protein: CASSPRLANTGELFF

D gene: -
V gene: TRBV6-1
CDR3 protein: CASSEGQLGVTEAFF

D gene: -
V gene: TRBV7-9
CDR3 protein: CASSLVSGIQTFSYEQYF

D gene: -
V gene: TRBV5-1
CDR3 protein: CASSLSGTTNTGELFF

D gene: TRBD1
V gene: TRBV9
CDR3 protein: CASSMNPQTGTEAYGYTF

D gene: -
V gene: TRBV30
CDR3 protein: CAWSVRRLEQYF

D gene: TRBD1
V gene: TRBV12-5
CDR3 protein: CASGLVTGGAYEQYF

D gene: -
V gene: TRBV29-1
CDR3 protein: CSVDSGPPNYGYTF

D gene: -
V gene: TRBV28
CDR3 protein: CASRNLPFGYQPQHF

D gene: -
V gene: TRBV5-1
CDR3 protein: CASSPGHLRGTDTQYF

D gene: -
V gene: TRBV30
CDR3 protein: CAWSGSLSGEKLFF

D gene: TRBD1
V gene: TRBV7-9
CDR3 protein: CASAGDRAGYTF

D gene: TRBD1
V gene: TRBV6-5
CDR3 protein: CASRGTGGLHTEAFF

D gene: -
V gene: TRBV9
CDR3 protein: CASSLGGRRNQPQHF

D gene: -
V gene: TRBV27
CDR3 protein: CASSFYARGEKLFF

D gene: TRBD1
V gene: TRBV4-1
CDR3 protein: CASSQEKSRTGIYGYTF

D gene: TRBD1
V gene: TRBV11-3
CDR3 protein: CASSRGQASEQYF

D gene: -
V gene: TRBV30
CDR3 protein: CAWIGRDETEAFF

D gene: -
V gene: TRBV28
CDR3 protein: CASSSPMYGTEAFF

D gene: -
V gene: TRBV3-1/TRBV3-2
CDR3 protein: CASSIKRDTGELFF